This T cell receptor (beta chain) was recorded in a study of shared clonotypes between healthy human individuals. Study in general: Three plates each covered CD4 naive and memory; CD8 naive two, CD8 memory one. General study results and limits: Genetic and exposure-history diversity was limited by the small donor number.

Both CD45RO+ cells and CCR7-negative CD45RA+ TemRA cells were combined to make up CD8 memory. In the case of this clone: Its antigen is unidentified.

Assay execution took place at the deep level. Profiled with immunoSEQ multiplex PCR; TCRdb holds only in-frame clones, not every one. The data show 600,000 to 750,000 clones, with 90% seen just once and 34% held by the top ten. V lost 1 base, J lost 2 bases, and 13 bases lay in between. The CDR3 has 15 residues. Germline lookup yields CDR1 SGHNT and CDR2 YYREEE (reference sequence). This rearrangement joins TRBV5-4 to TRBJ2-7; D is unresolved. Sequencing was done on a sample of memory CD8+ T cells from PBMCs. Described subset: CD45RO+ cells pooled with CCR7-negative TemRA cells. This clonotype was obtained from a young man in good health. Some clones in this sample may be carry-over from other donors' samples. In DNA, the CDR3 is TGTGCCAGCAGCTTGTGGTTCAGGCCACCCTACGAGCAGTACTTC. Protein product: CASSLWFRPPYEQYF.